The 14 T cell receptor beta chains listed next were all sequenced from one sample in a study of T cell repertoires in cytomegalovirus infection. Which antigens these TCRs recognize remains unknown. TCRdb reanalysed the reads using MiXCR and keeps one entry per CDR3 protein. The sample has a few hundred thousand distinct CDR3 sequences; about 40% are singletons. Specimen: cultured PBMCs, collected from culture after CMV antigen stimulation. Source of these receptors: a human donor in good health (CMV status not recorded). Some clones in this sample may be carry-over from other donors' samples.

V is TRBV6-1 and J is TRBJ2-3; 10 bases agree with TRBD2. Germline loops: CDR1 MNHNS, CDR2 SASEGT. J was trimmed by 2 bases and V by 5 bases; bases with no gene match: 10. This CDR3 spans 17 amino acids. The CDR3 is CASSSRPTSGPTDTQYF. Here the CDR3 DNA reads TGTGCCAGCAGTTCGCGACCGACTAGCGGGCCCACAGATACGCAGTATTTT.

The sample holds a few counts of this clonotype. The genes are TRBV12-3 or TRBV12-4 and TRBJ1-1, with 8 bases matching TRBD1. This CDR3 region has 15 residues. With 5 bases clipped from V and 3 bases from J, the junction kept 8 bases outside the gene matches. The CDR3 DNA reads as TGTGCCAGCAGTGAAGGACAGGGCGCCTACACTGAAGCTTTCTTT. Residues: CASSEGQGAYTEAFF.

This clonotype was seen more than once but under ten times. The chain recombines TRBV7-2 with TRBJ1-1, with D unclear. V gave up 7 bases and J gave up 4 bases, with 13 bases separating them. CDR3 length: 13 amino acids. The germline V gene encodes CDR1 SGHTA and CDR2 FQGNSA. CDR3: CASTHSRSTEAFF. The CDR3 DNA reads TGTGCCAGCACCCACAGTCGATCCACTGAAGCTTTCTTT. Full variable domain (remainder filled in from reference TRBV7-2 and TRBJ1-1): GAGVSQSPSNKVTEKGKDVELRCDPISGHTALYWYRQSLGQGLEFLIYFQGNSAPDKSGLPSDRFSAERTGGSVSTLTIQRTQQEDSAVYLCASTHSRSTEAFFGQGTRLTVV.

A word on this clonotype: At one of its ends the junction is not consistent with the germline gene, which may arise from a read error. CDR3 DNA: TGCGCCAGCAGCTTTGACGGGGGAAACACTGAAGCTTTCTTT. Its translation is CASSFDGGNTEAFF. This rearrangement joins TRBV13 to TRBJ1-1; D perhaps matches TRBD1 (5 bases). CDR3 length: 14 residues. Germline V CDR1 and CDR2: PRHDT, FYEKMQ (reference sequence).

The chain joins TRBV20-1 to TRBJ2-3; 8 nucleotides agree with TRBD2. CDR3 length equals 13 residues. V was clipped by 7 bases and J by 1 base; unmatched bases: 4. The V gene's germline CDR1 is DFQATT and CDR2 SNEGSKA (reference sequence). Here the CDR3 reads CSVPGGGTDTQYF. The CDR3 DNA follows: TGCAGTGTTCCGGGGGGGGGCACAGATACGCAGTATTTT.

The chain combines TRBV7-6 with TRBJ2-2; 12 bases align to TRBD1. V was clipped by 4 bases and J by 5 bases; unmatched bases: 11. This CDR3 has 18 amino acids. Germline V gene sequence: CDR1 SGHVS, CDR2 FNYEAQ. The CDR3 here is CASSSGTGGSVWTGELFF. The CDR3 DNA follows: TGTGCCAGCAGCTCCGGGACAGGGGGCTCAGTGTGGACCGGGGAGCTGTTTTTT.

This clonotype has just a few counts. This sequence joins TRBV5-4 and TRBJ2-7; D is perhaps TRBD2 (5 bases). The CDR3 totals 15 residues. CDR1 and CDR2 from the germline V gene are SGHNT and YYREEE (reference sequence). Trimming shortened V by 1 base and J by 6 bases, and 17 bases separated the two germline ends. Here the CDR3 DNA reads TGTGCCAGCAGCTTGCCCCAGGTCACCGAGGGCGAGCAGTACTTC. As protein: CASSLPQVTEGEQYF.

CDR3 in DNA: TGCAGTGCTCCCAGTTGGGGGATGAACACTGAAGCTTTCTTT. It yields the protein CSAPSWGMNTEAFF. The gene calls are TRBV20-1 and TRBJ1-1; D possibly corresponds to TRBD1 (5 bases). The CDR3 covers 14 residues. V was shortened by 5 bases and J by 0 bases, with 13 bases between the two germline ends. Germline CDR1 DFQATT, CDR2 SNEGSKA (reference sequence).

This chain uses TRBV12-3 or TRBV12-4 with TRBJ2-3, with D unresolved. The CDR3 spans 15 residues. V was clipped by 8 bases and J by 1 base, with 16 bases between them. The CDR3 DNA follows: TGTGCCAGCTCCCCGACGGGCCCGGGCACAGATACGCAGTATTTT. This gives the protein CASSPTGPGTDTQYF.

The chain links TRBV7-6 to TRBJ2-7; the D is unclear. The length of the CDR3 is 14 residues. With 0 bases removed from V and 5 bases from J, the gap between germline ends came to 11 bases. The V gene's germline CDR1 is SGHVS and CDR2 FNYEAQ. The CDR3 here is CASSLAGRRDEQYF. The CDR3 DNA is TGTGCCAGCAGCTTAGCCGGGCGTCGCGACGAGCAGTACTTC.

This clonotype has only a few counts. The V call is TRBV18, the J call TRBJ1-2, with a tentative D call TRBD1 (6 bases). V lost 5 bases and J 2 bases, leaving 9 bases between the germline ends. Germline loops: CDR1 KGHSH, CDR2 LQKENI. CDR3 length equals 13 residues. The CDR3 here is CASSGDINYGYTF. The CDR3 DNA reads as TGTGCCAGCTCAGGGGACATAAACTATGGCTACACCTTC.

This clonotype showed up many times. CDR3 nucleotide sequence: TGTGCCAGCAGCTTAACTGCCGGGACAACCGCCTACGAGCAGTACTTC. It translates to CASSLTAGTTAYEQYF. The gene calls are TRBV7-8 and TRBJ2-7; a possible D gene is TRBD1 (6 bases). Germline V CDR1 and CDR2: SGHVS, FQNEAQ. The germline V and J ends were trimmed by 2 bases and 2 bases, with 16 bases remaining between them. CDR3 length: 16 residues.

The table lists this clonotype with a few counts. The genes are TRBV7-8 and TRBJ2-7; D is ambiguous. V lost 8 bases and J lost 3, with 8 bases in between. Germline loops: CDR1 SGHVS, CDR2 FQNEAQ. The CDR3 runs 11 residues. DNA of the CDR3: TGTGCCAGCGGACCGGGCTACGAGCAGTACTTC. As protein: CASGPGYEQYF. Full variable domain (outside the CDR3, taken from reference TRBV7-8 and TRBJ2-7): GAGVSQSPRYKVAKRGQDVALRCDPISGHVSLFWYQQALGQGPEFLTYFQNEAQLDKSGLPSDRFFAERPEGSVSTLKIQRTQQEDSAVYLCASGPGYEQYFGPGTRLTVT.

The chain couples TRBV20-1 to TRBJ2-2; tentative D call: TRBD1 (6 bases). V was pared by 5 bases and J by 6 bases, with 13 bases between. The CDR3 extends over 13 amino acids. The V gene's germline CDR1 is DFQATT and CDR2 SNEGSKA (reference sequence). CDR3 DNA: TGCAGTGCTCCGACCACAGGGTCCGGGGAGCTGTTTTTT. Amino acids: CSAPTTGSGELFF.